The text below deals with one T cell receptor (beta chain). The protocol was immunoSEQ multiplex PCR, while the TCRdb copy is restricted to in-frame clones and leaves out a portion. The table lists around 100,000 clones, roughly 91% of them singletons. These data come from a study of control samples from healthy donors and cancer patients. The length of the CDR3 is 14 residues. Germline CDR1 is LGHNA and CDR2 is YNFKEQ. Trimming shortened V by 0 bases and J by 3 bases, and 8 bases separated the two germline ends. The clonotype was recovered from a man aged 55 to 70 with lung cancer. Sequenced: PBMCs. The chain uses TRBV4-2 and TRBJ1-2; tentative D call: TRBD1 (6 bases). The CDR3 DNA is TGTGCCAGCAGCCAAGATAAGGGGGACTATGGCTACACCTTC. Translating it yields CASSQDKGDYGYTF.